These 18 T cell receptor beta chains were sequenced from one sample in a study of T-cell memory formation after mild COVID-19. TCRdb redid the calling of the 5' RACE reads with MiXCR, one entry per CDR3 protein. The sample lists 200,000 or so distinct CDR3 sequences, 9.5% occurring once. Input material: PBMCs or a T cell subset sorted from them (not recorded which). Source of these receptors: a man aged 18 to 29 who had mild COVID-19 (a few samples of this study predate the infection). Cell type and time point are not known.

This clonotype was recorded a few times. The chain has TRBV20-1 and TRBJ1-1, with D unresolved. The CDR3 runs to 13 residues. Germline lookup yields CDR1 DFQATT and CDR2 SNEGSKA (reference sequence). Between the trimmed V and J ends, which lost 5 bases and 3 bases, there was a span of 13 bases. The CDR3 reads CSAQGSGDTEAFF. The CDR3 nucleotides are TGCAGTGCTCAAGGATCCGGGGACACTGAAGCTTTCTTT.

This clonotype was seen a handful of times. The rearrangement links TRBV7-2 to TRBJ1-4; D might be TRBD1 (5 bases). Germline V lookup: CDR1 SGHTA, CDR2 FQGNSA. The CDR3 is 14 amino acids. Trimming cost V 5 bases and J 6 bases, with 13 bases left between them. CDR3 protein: CASSPWRGDEKLFF. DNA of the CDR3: TGTGCCAGCAGCCCGTGGAGGGGAGATGAAAAACTGTTTTTT.

The DNA of the CDR3 is TGTGCCAGCAGTCCGACAGGGGGGCACTATGGCTACACCTTC. Its protein product is CASSPTGGHYGYTF. The rearrangement links TRBV6-2 or TRBV6-3 to TRBJ1-2; 9 nucleotides align to TRBD1. After removal of 5 bases from V and 3 bases from J, the junction contained 4 bases not matched to a gene. CDR1 is MNHEY, CDR2 SVGEGT, per germline. The CDR3 loop spans 14 amino acids.

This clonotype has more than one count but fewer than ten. CDR3 amino acids: CASSELNGNQPQHF. The CDR3 DNA reads as TGTGCCAGCAGTGAGCTAAACGGGAATCAGCCCCAGCATTTT. The chain uses TRBV2 and TRBJ1-5; D unclear. Germline CDR1 and CDR2: SNHLY and FYNNEI. The CDR3 contains 14 residues. V gave up 3 bases and J gave up 4 bases, with 10 bases separating them.

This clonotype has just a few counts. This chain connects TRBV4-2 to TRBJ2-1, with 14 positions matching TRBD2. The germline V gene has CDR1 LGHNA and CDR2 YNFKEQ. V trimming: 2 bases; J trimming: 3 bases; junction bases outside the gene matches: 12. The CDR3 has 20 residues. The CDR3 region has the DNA TGTGCCAGCAGCCAACAACCGGGACTAGCGGGGGTCATGGGCTACAATGAGCAGTTCTTC. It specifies CASSQQPGLAGVMGYNEQFF.

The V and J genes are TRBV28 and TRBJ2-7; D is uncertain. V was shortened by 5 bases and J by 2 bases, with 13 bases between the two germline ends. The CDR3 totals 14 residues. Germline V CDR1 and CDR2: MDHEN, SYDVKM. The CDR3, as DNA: TGTGCCAGCAGTACACCGTACCGGACCTACGAGCAGTACGTC. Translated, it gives CASSTPYRTYEQYV.

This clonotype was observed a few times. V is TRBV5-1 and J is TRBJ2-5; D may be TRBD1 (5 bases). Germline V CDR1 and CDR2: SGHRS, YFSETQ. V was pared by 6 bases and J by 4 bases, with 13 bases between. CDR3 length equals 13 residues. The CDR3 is CASIQGIGETQYF. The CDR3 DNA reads TGCGCCAGCATCCAGGGTATTGGAGAGACCCAGTACTTC. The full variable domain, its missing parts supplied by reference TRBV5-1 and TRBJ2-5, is KAGVTQTPRYLIKTRGQQVTLSCSPISGHRSVSWYQQTPGQGLQFLFEYFSETQRNKGNFPGRFSGRQFSNSRSEMNVSTLELGDSALYLCASIQGIGETQYFGPGTRLLVL.

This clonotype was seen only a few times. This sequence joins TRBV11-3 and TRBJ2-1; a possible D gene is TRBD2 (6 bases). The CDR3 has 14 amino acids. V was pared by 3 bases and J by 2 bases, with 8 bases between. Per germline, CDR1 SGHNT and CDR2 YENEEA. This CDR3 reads CASSFGGAYNEQFF. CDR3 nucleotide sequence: TGTGCCAGCAGCTTCGGAGGGGCCTACAATGAGCAGTTCTTC.

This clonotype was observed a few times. The CDR3 DNA is TGTGCCAGCAGCTTAGGAGGGTGGGTGAACACTGAAGCTTTCTTT. It specifies CASSLGGWVNTEAFF. The chain has TRBV7-2 and TRBJ1-1; D gene ambiguous. The V end lost 1 base, the J end lost 0 bases, and 9 bases lay between the germline ends. From germline, CDR1 is SGHTA and CDR2 FQGNSA. CDR3 size: 15 residues.

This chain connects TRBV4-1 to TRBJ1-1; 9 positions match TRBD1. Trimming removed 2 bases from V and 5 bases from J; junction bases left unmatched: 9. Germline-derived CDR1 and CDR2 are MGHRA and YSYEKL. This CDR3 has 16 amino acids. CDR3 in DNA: TGCGCCAGCAGCCAATTACCGGGACAGGGCTGGACTGAAGCTTTCTTT. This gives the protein CASSQLPGQGWTEAFF.

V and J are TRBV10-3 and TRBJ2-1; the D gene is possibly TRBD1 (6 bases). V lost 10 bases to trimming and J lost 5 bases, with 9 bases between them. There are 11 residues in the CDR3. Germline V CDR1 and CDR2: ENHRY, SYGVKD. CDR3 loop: CATGQNNEQFF. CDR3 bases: TGTGCCACCGGACAGAACAATGAGCAGTTCTTC.

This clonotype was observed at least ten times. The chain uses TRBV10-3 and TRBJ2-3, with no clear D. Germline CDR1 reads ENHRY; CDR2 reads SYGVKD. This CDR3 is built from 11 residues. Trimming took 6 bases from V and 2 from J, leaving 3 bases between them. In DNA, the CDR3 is TGTGCCATCAGCTTCACAGATACGCAGTATTTT. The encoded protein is CAISFTDTQYF.

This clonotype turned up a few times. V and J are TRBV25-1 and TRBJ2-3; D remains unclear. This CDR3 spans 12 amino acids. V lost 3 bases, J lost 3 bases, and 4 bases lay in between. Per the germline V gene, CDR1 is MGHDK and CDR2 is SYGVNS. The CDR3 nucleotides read TGTGCCAGCAGTGAGGGGACAGATACGCAGTATTTT. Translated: CASSEGTDTQYF. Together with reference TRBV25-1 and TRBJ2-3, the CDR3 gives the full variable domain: EADIYQTPRYLVIGTGKKITLECSQTMGHDKMYWYQQDPGMELHLIHYSYGVNSTEKGDLSSESTVSRIRTEHFPLTLESARPSHTSQYLCASSEGTDTQYFGPGTRLTVL.

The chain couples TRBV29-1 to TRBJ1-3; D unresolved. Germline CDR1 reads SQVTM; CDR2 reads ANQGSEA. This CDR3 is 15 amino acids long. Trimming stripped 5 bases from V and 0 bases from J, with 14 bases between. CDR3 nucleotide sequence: TGCAGCGTTACCGGGCCATCTCTCTCTGGAAACACCATATATTTT. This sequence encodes CSVTGPSLSGNTIYF.

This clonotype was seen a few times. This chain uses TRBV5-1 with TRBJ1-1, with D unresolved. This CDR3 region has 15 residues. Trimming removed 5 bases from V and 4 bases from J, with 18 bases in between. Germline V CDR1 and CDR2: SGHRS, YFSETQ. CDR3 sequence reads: CASRSSPEGFTEAFF. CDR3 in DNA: TGCGCCAGCAGATCCTCACCGGAGGGTTTCACTGAAGCTTTCTTT.

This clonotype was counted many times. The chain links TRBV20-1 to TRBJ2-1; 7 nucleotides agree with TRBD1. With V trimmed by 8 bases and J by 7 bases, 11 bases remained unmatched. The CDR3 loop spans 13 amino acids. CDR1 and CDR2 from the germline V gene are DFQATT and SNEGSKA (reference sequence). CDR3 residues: CSISRGPRNEQFF. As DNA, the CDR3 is TGCAGTATCTCGAGGGGGCCGAGGAATGAGCAGTTCTTC.

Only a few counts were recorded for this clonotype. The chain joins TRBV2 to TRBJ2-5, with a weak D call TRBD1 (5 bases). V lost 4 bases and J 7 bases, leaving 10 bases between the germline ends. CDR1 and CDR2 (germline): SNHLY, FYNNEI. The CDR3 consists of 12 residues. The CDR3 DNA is TGTGCCAGCAGTGCAGGGCCGGGGACCCAGTACTTC. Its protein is CASSAGPGTQYF.

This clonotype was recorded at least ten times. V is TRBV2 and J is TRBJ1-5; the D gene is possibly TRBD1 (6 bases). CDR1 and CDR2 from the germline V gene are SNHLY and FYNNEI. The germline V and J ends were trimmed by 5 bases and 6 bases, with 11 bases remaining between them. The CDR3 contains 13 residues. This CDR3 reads CASSLQGGQPQHF. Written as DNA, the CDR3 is TGTGCCAGCAGTCTACAGGGTGGTCAGCCCCAGCATTTT.